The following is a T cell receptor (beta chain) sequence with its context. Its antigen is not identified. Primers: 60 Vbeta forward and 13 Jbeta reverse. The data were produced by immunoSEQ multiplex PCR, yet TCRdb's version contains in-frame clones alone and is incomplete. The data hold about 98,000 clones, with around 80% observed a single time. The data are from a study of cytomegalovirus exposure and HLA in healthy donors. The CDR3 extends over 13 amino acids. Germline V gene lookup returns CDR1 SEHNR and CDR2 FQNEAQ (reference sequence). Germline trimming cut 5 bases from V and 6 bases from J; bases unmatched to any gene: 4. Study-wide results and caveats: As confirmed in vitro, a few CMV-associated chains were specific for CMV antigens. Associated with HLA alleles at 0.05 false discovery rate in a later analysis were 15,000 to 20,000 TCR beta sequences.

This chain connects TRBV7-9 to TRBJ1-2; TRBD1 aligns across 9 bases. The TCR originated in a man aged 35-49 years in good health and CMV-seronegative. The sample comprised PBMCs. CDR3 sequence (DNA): TGTGCCAGCAGCCCGGGACAGGGCCATGGCTACACCTTC. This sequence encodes CASSPGQGHGYTF.